This T cell receptor beta chain was found in a study of cytomegalovirus exposure and HLA in healthy donors. TCRdb's copy holds only in-frame clones and misses some; the assay was immunoSEQ multiplex PCR. This table has 250,000 to 400,000 clones, roughly 87% appearing once. Regarding this clone: The antigen is undetermined.

Study results and caveats: Three CMV-associated chains were confirmed in vitro to be specific for CMV antigens. The listing of about 150 TCR beta chains classed them as cytomegalovirus-associated.

The receptor's source is a man aged 25 to 45 in good health and CMV-seronegative. The sequenced sample consisted of PBMCs.

DNA for the CDR3: TGTGCCAGCAGCTTAGCGGGAGCGGGGGGTCAAAATGAGCAGTTCTTC. The encoded protein is CASSLAGAGGQNEQFF. The V call is TRBV7-9, the J call TRBJ2-1; 9 bases are a match to TRBD2. The trim removed 0 bases at V and 7 bases at J, leaving 7 bases unmatched. The CDR3 covers 16 residues. Germline CDR1 and CDR2: SEHNR and FQNEAQ (reference sequence).